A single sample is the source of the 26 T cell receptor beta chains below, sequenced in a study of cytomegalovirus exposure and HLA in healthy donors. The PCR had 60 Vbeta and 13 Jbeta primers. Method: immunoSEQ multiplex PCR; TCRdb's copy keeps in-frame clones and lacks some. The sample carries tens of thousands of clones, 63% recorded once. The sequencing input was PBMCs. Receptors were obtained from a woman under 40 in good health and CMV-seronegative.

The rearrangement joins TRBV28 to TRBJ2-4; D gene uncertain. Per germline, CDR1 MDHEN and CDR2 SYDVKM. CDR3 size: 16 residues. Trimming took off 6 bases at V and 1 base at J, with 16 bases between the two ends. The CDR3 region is CASRNPAREAKNIQYF. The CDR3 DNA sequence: TGTGCCAGCAGAAACCCAGCGCGAGAGGCCAAAAACATTCAGTACTTC.

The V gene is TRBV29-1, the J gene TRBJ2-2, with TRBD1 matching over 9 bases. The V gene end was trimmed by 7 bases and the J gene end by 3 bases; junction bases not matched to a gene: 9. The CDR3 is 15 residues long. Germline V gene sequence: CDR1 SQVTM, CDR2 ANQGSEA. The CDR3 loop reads CSGSGTGSYTGELFF. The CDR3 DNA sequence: TGCAGCGGATCGGGGACAGGGTCGTACACCGGGGAGCTGTTTTTT.

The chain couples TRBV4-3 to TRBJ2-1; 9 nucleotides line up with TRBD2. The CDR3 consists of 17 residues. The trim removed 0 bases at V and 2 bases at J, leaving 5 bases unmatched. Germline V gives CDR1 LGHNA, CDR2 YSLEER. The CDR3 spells CASSQEVAGVPYNEQFF. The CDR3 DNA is TGCGCCAGCAGCCAAGAGGTAGCGGGAGTACCCTACAATGAGCAGTTCTTC.

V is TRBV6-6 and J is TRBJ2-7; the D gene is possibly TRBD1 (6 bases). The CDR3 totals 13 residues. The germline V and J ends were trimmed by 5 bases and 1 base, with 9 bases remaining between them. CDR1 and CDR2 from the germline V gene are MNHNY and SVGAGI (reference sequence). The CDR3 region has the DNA TGTGCCAGCAGTCCACAGGGTTCCTACGAGCAGTACTTC. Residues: CASSPQGSYEQYF.

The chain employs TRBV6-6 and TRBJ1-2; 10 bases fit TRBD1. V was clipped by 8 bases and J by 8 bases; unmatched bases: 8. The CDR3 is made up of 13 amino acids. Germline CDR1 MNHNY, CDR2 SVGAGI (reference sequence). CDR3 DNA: TGTGCCAGCGACAGGGGGCGCGAGGGGGGCTACACCTTC. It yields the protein CASDRGREGGYTF.

Here the CDR3 reads CASSERDYNEQFF. In DNA form, the CDR3 reads TGTGCCAGCAGTGAGAGGGATTACAATGAGCAGTTCTTC. V is TRBV2 and J is TRBJ2-1; D might be TRBD2 (5 bases). V gave up 3 bases and J gave up 4 bases, with 7 bases separating them. Germline CDR1 reads SNHLY; CDR2 reads FYNNEI. The CDR3 has 13 residues.

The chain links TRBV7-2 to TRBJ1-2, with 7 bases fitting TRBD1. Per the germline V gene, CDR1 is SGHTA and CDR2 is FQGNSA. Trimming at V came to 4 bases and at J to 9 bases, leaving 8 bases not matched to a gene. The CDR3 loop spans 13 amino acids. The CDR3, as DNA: TGTGCCAGCAGCTCAGGACAGGCCCGGAGCTACACCTTC. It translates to CASSSGQARSYTF.

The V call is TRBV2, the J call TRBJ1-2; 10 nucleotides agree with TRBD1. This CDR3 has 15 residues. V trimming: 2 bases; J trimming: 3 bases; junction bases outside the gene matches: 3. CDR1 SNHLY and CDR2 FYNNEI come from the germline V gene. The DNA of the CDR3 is TGTGCCAGCAGTGAACGGGACAGGGGATACTATGGCTACACCTTC. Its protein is CASSERDRGYYGYTF.

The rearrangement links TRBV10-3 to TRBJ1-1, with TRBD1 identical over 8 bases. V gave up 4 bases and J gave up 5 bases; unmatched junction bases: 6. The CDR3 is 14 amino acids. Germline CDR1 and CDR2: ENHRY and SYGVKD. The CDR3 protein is CAISGTGRGTEAFF. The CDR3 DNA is TGTGCCATCAGTGGGACAGGGAGAGGTACTGAAGCTTTCTTT.

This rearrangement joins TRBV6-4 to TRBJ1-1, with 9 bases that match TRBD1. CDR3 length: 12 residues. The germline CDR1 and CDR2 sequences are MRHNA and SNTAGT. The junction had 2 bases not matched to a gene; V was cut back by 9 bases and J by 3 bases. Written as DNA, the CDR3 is TGTGCCAGAGACAGGGGGTACACTGAAGCTTTCTTT. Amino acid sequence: CARDRGYTEAFF.

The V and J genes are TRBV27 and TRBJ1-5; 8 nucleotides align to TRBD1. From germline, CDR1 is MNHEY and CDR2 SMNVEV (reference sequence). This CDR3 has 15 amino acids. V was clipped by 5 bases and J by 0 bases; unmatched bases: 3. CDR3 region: CASSPGQGSNQPQHF. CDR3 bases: TGTGCCAGCAGTCCAGGACAGGGTAGCAATCAGCCCCAGCATTTT.

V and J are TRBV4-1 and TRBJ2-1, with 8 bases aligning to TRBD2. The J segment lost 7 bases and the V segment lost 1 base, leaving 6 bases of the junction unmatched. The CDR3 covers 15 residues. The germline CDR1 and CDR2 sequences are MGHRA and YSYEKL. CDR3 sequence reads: CASSQAGTRFNEQFF. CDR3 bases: TGCGCCAGCAGCCAAGCCGGGACTAGATTTAATGAGCAGTTCTTC.

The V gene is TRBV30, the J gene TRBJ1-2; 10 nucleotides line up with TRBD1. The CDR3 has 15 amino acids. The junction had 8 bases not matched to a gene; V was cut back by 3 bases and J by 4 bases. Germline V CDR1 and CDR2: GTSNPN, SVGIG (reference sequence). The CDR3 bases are TGTGCCTGGAGGAACCGGGGACAGGGGTTCTATGGCTACACCTTC. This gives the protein CAWRNRGQGFYGYTF.

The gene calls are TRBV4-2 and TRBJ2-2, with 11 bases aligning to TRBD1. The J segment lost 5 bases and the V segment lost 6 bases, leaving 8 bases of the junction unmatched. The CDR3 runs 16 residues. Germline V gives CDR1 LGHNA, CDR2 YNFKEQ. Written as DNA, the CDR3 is TGTGCCAGCAGGCCGCCCGGGACAGGGGGAACCGGGGAGCTGTTTTTT. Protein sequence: CASRPPGTGGTGELFF.

The CDR3 sequence is CATSRDTDTGELFF. DNA for the CDR3: TGTGCCACCTCACGGGACACCGACACCGGGGAGCTGTTTTTT. The chain combines TRBV7-9 with TRBJ2-2; TRBD1 is a possible D gene (6 bases). CDR3 length: 14 residues. V shed 10 bases and J shed 3 bases, with 15 bases lying between them. From germline, CDR1 is SEHNR and CDR2 FQNEAQ (reference sequence).

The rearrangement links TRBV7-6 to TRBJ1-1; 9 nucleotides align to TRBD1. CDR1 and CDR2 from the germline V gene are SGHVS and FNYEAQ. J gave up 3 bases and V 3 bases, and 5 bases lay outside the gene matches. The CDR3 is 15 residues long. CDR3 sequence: CASSFSQGADTEAFF. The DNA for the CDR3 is TGTGCCAGCAGCTTCTCACAGGGGGCCGACACTGAAGCTTTCTTT. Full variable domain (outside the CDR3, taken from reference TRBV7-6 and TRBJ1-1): GAGVSQSPRYKVTKRGQDVALRCDPISGHVSLYWYRQALGQGPEFLTYFNYEAQQDKSGLPNDRFSAERPEGSISTLTIQRTEQRDSAMYRCASSFSQGADTEAFFGQGTRLTVV.

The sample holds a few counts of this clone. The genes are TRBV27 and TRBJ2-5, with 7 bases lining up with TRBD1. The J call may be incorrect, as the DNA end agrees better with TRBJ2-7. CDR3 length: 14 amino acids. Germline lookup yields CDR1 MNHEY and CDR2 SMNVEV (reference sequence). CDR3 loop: CASSSRQGEYEQYF. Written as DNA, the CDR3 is TGTGCCAGCAGTTCTCGACAGGGTGAATACGAGCAGTACTTC.

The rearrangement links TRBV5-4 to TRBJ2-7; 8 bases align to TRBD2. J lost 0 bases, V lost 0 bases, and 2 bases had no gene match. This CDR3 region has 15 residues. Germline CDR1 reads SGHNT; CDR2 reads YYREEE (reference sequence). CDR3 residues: CASSLERGSSYEQYF. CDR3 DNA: TGTGCCAGCAGCTTGGAGCGGGGGAGCTCCTACGAGCAGTACTTC.

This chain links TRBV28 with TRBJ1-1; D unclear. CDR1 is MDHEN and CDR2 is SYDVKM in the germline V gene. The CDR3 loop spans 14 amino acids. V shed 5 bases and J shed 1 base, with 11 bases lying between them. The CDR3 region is CASSPARANTEAFF. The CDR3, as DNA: TGTGCCAGCAGTCCAGCGAGGGCGAACACTGAAGCTTTCTTT. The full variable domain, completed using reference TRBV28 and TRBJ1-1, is DVKVTQSSRYLVKRTGEKVFLECVQDMDHENMFWYRQDPGLGLRLIYFSYDVKMKEKGDIPEGYSVSREKKERFSLILESASTNQTSMYLCASSPARANTEAFFGQGTRLTVV.

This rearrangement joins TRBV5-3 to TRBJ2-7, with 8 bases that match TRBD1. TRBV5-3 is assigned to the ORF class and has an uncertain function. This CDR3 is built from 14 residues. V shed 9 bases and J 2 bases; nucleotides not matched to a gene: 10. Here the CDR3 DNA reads TGTGCCAATCAGGGGGACAGGCGAGCCTACGAGCAGTACTTC. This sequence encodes CANQGDRRAYEQYF.

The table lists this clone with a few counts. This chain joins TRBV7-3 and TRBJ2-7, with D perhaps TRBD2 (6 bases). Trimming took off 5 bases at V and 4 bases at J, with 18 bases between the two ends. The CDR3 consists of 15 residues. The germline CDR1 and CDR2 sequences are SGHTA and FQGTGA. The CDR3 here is CASSIFGTPQYEQYF. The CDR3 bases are TGTGCCAGCAGCATTTTCGGGACTCCCCAATACGAGCAGTACTTC. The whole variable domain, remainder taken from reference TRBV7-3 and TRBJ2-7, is GAGVSQTPSNKVTEKGKYVELRCDPISGHTALYWYRQSLGQGPEFLIYFQGTGAADDSGLPNDRFFAVRPEGSVSTLKIQRTERGDSAVYLCASSIFGTPQYEQYFGPGTRLTVT.

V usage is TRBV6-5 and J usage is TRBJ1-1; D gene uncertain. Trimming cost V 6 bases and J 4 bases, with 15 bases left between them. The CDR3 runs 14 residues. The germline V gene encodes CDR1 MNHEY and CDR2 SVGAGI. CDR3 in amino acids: CASRIEGLSTEAFF. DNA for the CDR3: TGTGCCAGCAGGATTGAGGGCCTCAGCACTGAAGCTTTCTTT.

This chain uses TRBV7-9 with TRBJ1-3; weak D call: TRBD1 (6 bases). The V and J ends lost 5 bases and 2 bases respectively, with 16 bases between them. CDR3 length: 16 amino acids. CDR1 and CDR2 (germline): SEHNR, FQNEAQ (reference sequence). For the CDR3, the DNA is TGTGCCAGCAGCCCCTCCTCCGGGACAACTGGAAACACCATATATTTT. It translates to CASSPSSGTTGNTIYF.

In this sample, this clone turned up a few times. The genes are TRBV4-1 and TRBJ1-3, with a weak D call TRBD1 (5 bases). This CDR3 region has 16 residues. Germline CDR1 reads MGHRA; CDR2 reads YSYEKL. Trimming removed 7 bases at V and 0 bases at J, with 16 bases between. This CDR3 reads CASKGDGYFSGNTIYF. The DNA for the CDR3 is TGCGCCAGCAAAGGGGATGGGTACTTCTCTGGAAACACCATATATTTT.

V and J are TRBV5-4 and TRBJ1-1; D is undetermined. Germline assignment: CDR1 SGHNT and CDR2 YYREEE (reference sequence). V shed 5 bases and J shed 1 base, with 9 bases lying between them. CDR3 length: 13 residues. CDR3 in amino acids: CASSFEPNTEAFF. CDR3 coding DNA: TGTGCCAGCAGTTTCGAGCCGAACACTGAAGCTTTCTTT.

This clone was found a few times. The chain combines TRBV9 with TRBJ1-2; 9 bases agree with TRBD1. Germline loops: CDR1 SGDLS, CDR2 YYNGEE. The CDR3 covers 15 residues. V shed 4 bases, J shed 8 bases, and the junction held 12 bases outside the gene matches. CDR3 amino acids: CASSPTGTGIGGYTF. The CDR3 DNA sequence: TGTGCCAGCAGCCCCACCGGGACAGGGATTGGCGGCTACACCTTC.